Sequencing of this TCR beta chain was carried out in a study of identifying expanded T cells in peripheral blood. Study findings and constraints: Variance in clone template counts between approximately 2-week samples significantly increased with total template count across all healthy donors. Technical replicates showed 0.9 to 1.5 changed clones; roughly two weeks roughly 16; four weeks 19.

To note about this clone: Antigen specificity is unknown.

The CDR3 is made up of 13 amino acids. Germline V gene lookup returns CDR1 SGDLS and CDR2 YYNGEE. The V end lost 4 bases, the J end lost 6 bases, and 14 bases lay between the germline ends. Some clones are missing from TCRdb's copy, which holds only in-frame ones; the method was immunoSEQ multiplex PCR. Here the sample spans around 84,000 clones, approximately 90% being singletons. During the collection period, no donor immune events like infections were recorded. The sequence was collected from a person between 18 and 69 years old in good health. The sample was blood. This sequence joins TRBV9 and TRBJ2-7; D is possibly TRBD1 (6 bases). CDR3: CASSSVQGGEQYF. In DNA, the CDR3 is TGTGCCAGCAGCTCGGTACAGGGTGGCGAGCAGTACTTC. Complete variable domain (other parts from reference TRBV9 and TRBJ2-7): DSGVTQTPKHLITATGQRVTLRCSPRSGDLSVYWYQQSLDQGLQFLIQYYNGEERAKGNILERFSAQQFPDLHSELNLSSLELGDSALYFCASSSVQGGEQYFGPGTRLTVT.